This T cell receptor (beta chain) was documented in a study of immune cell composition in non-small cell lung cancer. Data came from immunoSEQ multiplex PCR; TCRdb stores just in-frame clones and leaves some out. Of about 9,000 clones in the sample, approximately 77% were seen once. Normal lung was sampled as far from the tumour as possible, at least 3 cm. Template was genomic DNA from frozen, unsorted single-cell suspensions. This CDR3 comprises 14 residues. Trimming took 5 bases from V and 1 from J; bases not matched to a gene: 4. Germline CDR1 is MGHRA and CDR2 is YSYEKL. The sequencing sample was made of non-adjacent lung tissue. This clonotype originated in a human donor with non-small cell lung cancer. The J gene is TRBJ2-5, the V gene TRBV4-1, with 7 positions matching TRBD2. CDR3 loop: CASSFSSGQETQYF. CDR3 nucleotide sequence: TGCGCCAGCAGCTTTTCTAGCGGCCAAGAGACCCAGTACTTC.